The entry below gives a single TCR beta chain sequence along with its context. What it binds is unknown. The data originate from a study of radiotherapy plus CTLA-4 blockade in lung cancer. Study overall: In around 19% of patients, objective responses were seen; 30% to 35% had disease control. Findings and limits, study-wide: Following radiotherapy plus ipilimumab, tumor-derived TCR clones expanded in the blood. Strongest reported response predictors: early blood clone changes and post-radiation interferon-beta.

Per the germline V gene, CDR1 is MNHEY and CDR2 is SVGAGI. This CDR3 is built from 15 residues. Between the trimmed V and J ends, which lost 0 bases and 2 bases, there was a span of 7 bases. Patients with chemo-refractory metastatic non-small-cell lung cancer received focal radiation plus CTLA-4 blockade with ipilimumab. The table came from immunoSEQ multiplex PCR; TCRdb's copy has only in-frame clones and leaves some out. The sample consists of 95,000 to 150,000 clones, over 80% of them appearing once. Sample: peripheral blood, taken from a patient treated with radiotherapy plus ipilimumab. The J gene is TRBJ2-2, the V gene TRBV6-5; no clear D gene. The TCR was taken from a human donor with non-small cell lung cancer that progressed on radiotherapy plus ipilimumab. The CDR3: CASSYSVANTGELFF. CDR3 bases: TGTGCCAGCAGTTACTCGGTCGCAAACACCGGGGAGCTGTTTTTT.